This TCR beta chain was captured by sequencing in a study of blood T cell repertoires in COVID-19. Whole-study context: COVID-19 samples collected from the United States, Italy and Spain covered acute and convalescent phases. T cells, B-cell-depleted T cells, or PBMCs supplied cDNA or gDNA.

The sample holds a few counts of this clone. Original methodology: Estimates of nucleated cell counts were drawn from the amplification of reference gene primers. The table came from immunoSEQ multiplex PCR; TCRdb's copy has only in-frame clones and leaves some out. That table supplies the V and J calls and clone size; D and trimming were determined from the DNA. Of tens of thousands of clones in the sample, 70% to 90% were seen once. The specimen was peripheral blood. The receptor was derived from a human donor in a cohort sampled during active COVID-19.

The CDR3 coding sequence is TGTGCCAGCCAGGGAGGGCCAGGGCCCAGCTATGGCTACACCTTC. Its protein product is CASQGGPGPSYGYTF. This chain joins TRBV7-2 and TRBJ1-2, with a possible D match to TRBD1 (5 bases). The germline V gene encodes CDR1 SGHTA and CDR2 FQGNSA. This CDR3 is 15 amino acids long. Between the trimmed V and J ends, which lost 8 bases and 4 bases, there was a span of 20 bases.